This paragraph reports one T cell receptor (beta chain). Its antigen is not identified. This sample was taken from a study of OX40 agonist ivuxolimab in advanced cancers. About the study: The dose-escalation cohort was over 65% male, with a mean age of 60 years, ranging roughly 20 to 90. Findings and limits, study-wide: Clones of CD4+ and CD8+ blood T cells grew by week 6 at doses of 0.1 to 3.0 mg/kg.

Repertoires were generated with immunoSEQ multiplex PCR, while TCRdb's copy carries only in-frame clones and drops some. The repertoire holds about 100,000 clones, with about 91% as singletons. Between the trimmed V and J ends, which lost 4 bases and 5 bases, there was a span of 12 bases. CDR1 and CDR2 (germline): ENHRY, SYGVKD. The CDR3 runs 13 residues. V and J are TRBV10-3 and TRBJ2-7, with D possibly being TRBD1 or TRBD2 (6 bases each). The receptor was derived from an adult with an advanced solid tumor such as melanoma, head and neck, liver or kidney cancer. Sequences were derived from CD4+ or CD8+ T cells sorted from blood, sampled in a trial of the OX40 agonist ivuxolimab. CDR3 coding DNA: TGTGCCATCAGTGGTAGGGGGGAGGACGAGCAGTACTTC. It translates to CAISGRGEDEQYF.